This TCR delta chain was obtained from a study of DNA immune sequencing with unique molecular identifiers (TCRdb year 2020). Study-level background: Immunomagnetic cell separation was used to enrich gammadelta T cells from buffy coats, and the genomic DNA of the enriched gammadelta T cells was sequenced. Fluorescence-activated cell sorting was used to enrich gammadelta T cells from the PBMC of 10 or so healthy individuals. For the enriched versus non-enriched comparison, about 100 ng enriched gammadelta T-cell DNA and 0.9 to 1 ug non-enriched PBMC DNA were sequenced. An ultrasensitive DNA-based TRD repertoire sequencing method using PCR-introduced unique molecular identifiers was developed and validated in the study. Validation of the sequencing method was done both on synthetic reference molecules and on blood samples taken from healthy individuals. All donors were healthy people, and about nine of the donors were profiled using sorted gammadelta T cells from peripheral blood.

Libraries were built with multiplex PCR. A 32-plex assay, with primers for all 8 TRDV and 4 TRDJ genes spanning the CDR3, was used to amplify the genomic DNA. During roughly 3 cycles of barcoding PCR, a 12-nucleotide UMI was attached, and a second PCR using Illumina adapter primers followed. Libraries were purified with AMPure XP beads and quality-checked on a Fragment Analyzer with the HS NGS Fragment kit. Sequencing used an Illumina MiniSeq mid-output kit with about 21% PhiX and 150 cycles of paired-end reads. In the original analysis: Reads were processed with MIGEC version 1.2.9 to group reads by UMI and build error-corrected consensus sequences. Modified VDJtools version 1.2.1 scripts and the tcR R package were used for post-processing. Clone calls in TCRdb were regenerated from the public reads with CATT, after which identical DNA sequences shared one row. These V and J calls derive from TCRdb rather than the authors' analysis. A total of 4,500 to 6,000 delta-chain clones appear in this sample, around 13% of them only once. About 47% of the sample goes to the ten largest clones.

Here is what the overall study found, with its caveats: The primer-based approach cannot detect novel TRD sequences that are not targeted by the primers. Healthy donors differed in TRD repertoire diversity, and several donors were highly oligoclonal, meaning the top 5 clonotypes made up more than half of productive molecules.

This clone was recorded many times. Its antigen has not been determined. Within one base of it there is no much larger clone, and no base qualities were kept. Other DNA sequences in the same sample also yield this CDR3. Material: gamma-delta T cells enriched from blood buffy coat, or unenriched PBMCs (not recorded which). The sequence came from a human donor in good health.

The DNA sequence follows: TGTGCTTATAGGAGCTCTTCCCCCTGGGGGATAGACAGCTCGTACACCGATAAACTCATCTTT. It translates to CAYRSSSPWGIDSSYTDKLIF. The chain is made from TRAV38-2/DV8 and TRDJ1, and 10 bases in between align with TRDD3. The CDR3, from cysteine to phenylalanine, totals 21 residues. Only the CDR3 part of the read is kept: 63 bases, read in frame from the first base. CDR1 TSESDYY and CDR2 QEAYKQQN were looked up in the germline V gene. The V end gives up 1 base and the J end 0 bases, leaving 18 bases in the junction not matched to a gene.